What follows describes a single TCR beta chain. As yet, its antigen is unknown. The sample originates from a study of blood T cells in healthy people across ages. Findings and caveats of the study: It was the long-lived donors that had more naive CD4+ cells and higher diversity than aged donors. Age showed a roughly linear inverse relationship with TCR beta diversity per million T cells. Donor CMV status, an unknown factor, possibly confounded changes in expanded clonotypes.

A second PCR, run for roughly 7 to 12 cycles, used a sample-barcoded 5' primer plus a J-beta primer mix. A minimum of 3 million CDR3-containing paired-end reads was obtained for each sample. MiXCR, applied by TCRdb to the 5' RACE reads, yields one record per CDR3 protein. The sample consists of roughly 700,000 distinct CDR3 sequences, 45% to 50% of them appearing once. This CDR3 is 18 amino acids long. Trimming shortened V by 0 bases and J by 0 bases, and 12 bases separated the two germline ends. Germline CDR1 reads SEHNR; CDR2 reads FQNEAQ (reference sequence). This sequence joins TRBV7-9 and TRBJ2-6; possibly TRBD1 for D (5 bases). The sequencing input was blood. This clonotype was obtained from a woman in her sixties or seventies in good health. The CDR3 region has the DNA TGTGCCAGCAGCTTAGCGGGGCGGAGTAGCTCTGGGGCCAACGTCCTGACTTTC. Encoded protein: CASSLAGRSSSGANVLTF.